This T cell receptor beta chain was profiled in a study of T cell changes during pregnancy in multiple sclerosis. The CDR3 is made up of 16 amino acids. Trimming stripped 3 bases from V and 2 bases from J, with 14 bases between. CDR1 and CDR2 (germline): ENHRY, SYGVKD. The data were produced by immunoSEQ multiplex PCR, yet TCRdb's version contains in-frame clones alone and is incomplete. The sample has tens of thousands of clones, roughly 89% seen once; the top ten hold under 6.5%. This TCR was sampled from a female donor with multiple sclerosis, enrolled in a pregnancy study. The chain carries TRBV10-3 and TRBJ1-3; TRBD1 might be the D (6 bases). Specimen: CD8+ T cells from peripheral blood mononuclear cells, collected in the second trimester of pregnancy. The CDR3 is CAISDLEQGTGNTIYF. The CDR3, as DNA: TGTGCCATCAGTGATTTGGAACAGGGAACTGGAAACACCATATATTTT.